This T cell receptor (beta chain) stems from a study of somatic mutations in cytotoxic T cells in rheumatoid arthritis. Study context: Certain V beta antibody-stained T-cell populations, V beta1+ cells sequenced for TCRB among them, were flow-sorted to nearly 100% purity. General study points: Rheumatoid arthritis patients, but not healthy controls, exhibited increasing CD8+ clonality with age.

Profiled with immunoSEQ multiplex PCR; TCRdb holds only in-frame clones, not every one. The sample yields more than 15,000 clones, about 68% seen once. CDR1 and CDR2 from the germline V gene are SGDLS and YYNGEE. The CDR3 consists of 15 residues. V trimming: 4 bases; J trimming: 7 bases; junction bases outside the gene matches: 10. In this sample, this clone turned up once. Its matching antigen is unknown. Other DNA sequences in this specimen translate into the identical CDR3. Sequenced material: CD8+ T cells sorted from blood. The chain recombines TRBV9 with TRBJ2-1, with 8 bases identical to TRBD2. This clonotype originated in a man aged 60-69 years in good health. CDR3 sequence: CASSPSSRGGNEQFF. CDR3 nucleotide sequence: TGTGCCAGCAGCCCAAGTTCTCGGGGGGGGAATGAGCAGTTCTTC.